A selection of T cell receptor beta chains follows, all from one sample in a study of T cell clonotyping in hematopoietic cell transplantation. The protocol was immunoSEQ multiplex PCR, while the TCRdb copy is restricted to in-frame clones and leaves out a portion. The sample contains approximately 11,000 clones, approximately 90% of which appear only once. The sequenced material came from peripheral blood mononuclear cells. The source of these receptors is a woman in her 50s in good health. Some clones in this sample may be carry-over from other donors' samples. Each CDR3 is given with its conserved first and last residue. D genes are given only for firm matches. Rows may omit the clone size; those that give it use once, few, many or a size class.

TRBD1,NA,TRBJ1-5,TRBV7-2,TGTGCCAGCAGCTCTTTCCCGGGGACAGGGGATCAGCCCCAGCATTTT,CASSSFPGTGDQPQHF
NA,NA,TRBJ1-1,TRBV9,TGTGCCAGCAGCGTAACGAAAAACACTGAAGCTTTCTTT,CASSVTKNTEAFF
NA,NA,TRBJ2-2,TRBV4-1,TGCGCCAGCAGCCCAACCCAAACGAACACCGGGGAGCTGTTTTTT,CASSPTQTNTGELFF
NA,NA,TRBJ1-1,TRBV29-1,TGCAGCGTCGACGGTGTGAACACTGAAGCTTTCTTT,CSVDGVNTEAFF
TRBD1,NA,TRBJ2-6,TRBV4-3,TGCGCCAGCAGCCAAGACGGGACAGCCTCTGGGGCCAACGTCCTGACTTTC,CASSQDGTASGANVLTF
NA,few,TRBJ1-1,TRBV10-3,TGTGCCATCAGTGTGAGATCCCAGAACACTGAAGCTTTCTTT,CAISVRSQNTEAFF
NA,few,TRBJ2-5,TRBV14,TGTGCCAGCAACACAGGACAGCCGCAAGAGACCCAGTACTTC,CASNTGQPQETQYF
TRBD1,NA,TRBJ2-4,TRBV7-2,TGTGCCAGCAGCTTAGCCCGGTTAGCAGGGGGACGAGCCAAAAACATTCAGTACTTC,CASSLARLAGGRAKNIQYF
NA,NA,TRBJ1-2,TRBV6-5,TGTGCCAGCAGTAAATCCTGGGCAGCGGGATATGGCTACACCTTC,CASSKSWAAGYGYTF
TRBD2,NA,TRBJ2-1,TRBV11-3,TGTGCCAGCAGCTTAGAGGGCGGGGGGTCCAATGAGCAGTTCTTC,CASSLEGGGSNEQFF
NA,once,TRBJ2-5,TRBV30,TGTGCCTGGAGTGTCGAGGGGGTACAGACCCAGTACTTC,CAWSVEGVQTQYF
NA,NA,TRBJ1-2,TRBV11-3,TGTGCCAGCAGCTGGGTGGCAGTACCTAACTATGGCTACACCTTC,CASSWVAVPNYGYTF
NA,NA,TRBJ1-4,TRBV10-3,TGTGCCATCAGTGAAGGCGAAAAACTGTTTTTT,CAISEGEKLFF
NA,NA,TRBJ1-2,TRBV19,TGTGCCAGTAGTGACCACAGCCGGAACTATGGCTACACCTTC,CASSDHSRNYGYTF
NA,once,TRBJ2-2,TRBV9,TGTGCCAGCAGCGTAGTACAGGGAAGCACCGGGGAGCTGTTTTTT,CASSVVQGSTGELFF
NA,NA,TRBJ2-3,TRBV11-2,TGTGCCAGCAGTTCTAGCACAGATACGCAGTATTTT,CASSSSTDTQYF
TRBD2,once,TRBJ2-1,TRBV7-8,TGTGCCAGCAGCCTCGGGGGACTAGCGTCCAATGAGCAGTTCTTC,CASSLGGLASNEQFF
NA,NA,TRBJ1-1,TRBV11-1,TGTGCCAGCAGCTTGGACAGTCAAAGAATGAACACTGAAGCTTTCTTT,CASSLDSQRMNTEAFF
NA,NA,TRBJ1-1,TRBV5-5,TGTGCCAGCAGCTTTGGTTCGGACACTGAAGCTTTCTTT,CASSFGSDTEAFF
NA,NA,TRBJ1-5,TRBV19,TGTGCCAGTAGTATAGCAGGGTACAGCAATCAGCCCCAGCATTTT,CASSIAGYSNQPQHF
TRBD2,NA,TRBJ2-5,TRBV15,TGTGCCACCAGCAGCGGGGGGGCCATGTTGGAGACCCAGTACTTC,CATSSGGAMLETQYF
NA,NA,TRBJ1-6,TRBV7-8,TGTGCCAGCAGTCTCACAGGATATAATTCACCCCTCCACTTT,CASSLTGYNSPLHF
TRBD2,NA,TRBJ2-1,TRBV7-3,TGTGCCAGCAGCTTACATGCGGGGGGGCGAAGTGAGCAGTTCTTC,CASSLHAGGRSEQFF
NA,once,TRBJ2-7,TRBV29-1,TGCAGCGTTCAGGGAACCTACGAGCAGTACTTC,CSVQGTYEQYF
NA,NA,TRBJ1-1,TRBV6-5,TGTGCCAGCACCGACTCGGGACAGAACACTGAAGCTTTCTTT,CASTDSGQNTEAFF
TRBD2,once,TRBJ2-3,TRBV13,TGTGCCAGCAGCCGACAACGTCTAACTAGCGGGGCCGAGTATACGCAGTATTTT,CASSRQRLTSGAEYTQYF
TRBD2,once,TRBJ2-5,TRBV27,TGTGCCAGCAGTCAGCGGGGGGTAGAGACCCAGTACTTC,CASSQRGVETQYF
TRBD1,once,TRBJ2-2,TRBV7-7,TGTGCCAGCAGCTCGACAGGGGTCCTAGGCACCGGGGAGCTGTTTTTT,CASSSTGVLGTGELFF
TRBD1,NA,TRBJ1-1,TRBV28,TGTGCCAGCAGCAATCGACAGGGGTTGACTTTCTTT,CASSNRQGLTFF
NA,NA,TRBJ1-2,TRBV7-6,TGTGCCAGCAGCTCAGGACTTAATCGCGGTGGCTACACCTTC,CASSSGLNRGGYTF
TRBD1,NA,TRBJ1-2,TRBV4-2,TGTGCCAGCAGCCAAATCGGACAGGTGGATGGCTACACCTTC,CASSQIGQVDGYTF